A single sample is the source of the 26 T cell receptor beta chains below, sequenced in a study of T cell changes during pregnancy in multiple sclerosis. Profiling relied on immunoSEQ multiplex PCR, and the TCRdb table lists in-frame clones only, not all of them. This sample yields roughly 100,000 clones, of which around 90% are seen a single time; less than 2% belongs to the top ten. The material was peripheral blood, obtained before pregnancy. All receptors derive from a female donor with multiple sclerosis, enrolled in a pregnancy study.

The rearrangement uses TRBV7-3 and TRBJ2-3; 9 bases align to TRBD1. Per the germline V gene, CDR1 is SGHTA and CDR2 is FQGTGA. V gave up 1 base and J gave up 1 base; unmatched junction bases: 0. The CDR3 contains 15 residues. CDR3 coding DNA: TGTGCCAGCAGCTTAAGGGACAGGGGCACAGATACGCAGTATTTT. Its translation is CASSLRDRGTDTQYF.

The chain uses TRBV5-8 and TRBJ2-5, with a weak D call TRBD1 (6 bases). Between the trimmed V and J ends, which lost 0 bases and 5 bases, there was a span of 14 bases. The CDR3 runs to 15 residues. The germline gives CDR1 SGHTS, CDR2 YDEGEE. The CDR3 DNA reads as TGTGCCAGCAGCTTGGAACAGGGTAAAGCGGAGACCCAGTACTTC. It encodes CASSLEQGKAETQYF. The full variable domain, its missing parts supplied by reference TRBV5-8 and TRBJ2-5, is EAGVTQSPTHLIKTRGQQATLRCSPISGHTSVYWYQQALGLGLQFLLWYDEGEERNRGNFPPRFSGRQFPNYSSELNVNALELEDSALYLCASSLEQGKAETQYFGPGTRLLVL.

J is TRBJ1-1 and V is TRBV10-3, with D perhaps TRBD1 (6 bases). Trimming left V 6 bases short and J 3 bases short, with 11 bases between. Germline lookup yields CDR1 ENHRY and CDR2 SYGVKD. CDR3 length equals 13 residues. The CDR3 protein is CAIRQGRDTEAFF. Here the CDR3 DNA reads TGTGCCATCAGGCAGGGGAGGGACACTGAAGCTTTCTTT.

The chain uses TRBV7-7 and TRBJ2-5, with TRBD2 matching over 8 bases. CDR1 is SSHAT, CDR2 FNYEAQ, per germline (reference sequence). Trimming removed 1 base from V and 4 bases from J; junction bases left unmatched: 5. CDR3 size: 15 residues. The DNA of the CDR3 is TGTGCCAGCAGCTTAGGGCGGGGGGCGGCAGAGACCCAGTACTTC. This encodes CASSLGRGAAETQYF.

The V call is TRBV19, the J call TRBJ2-5, with 8 nucleotides matching TRBD1. V trimming: 5 bases; J trimming: 5 bases; junction bases outside the gene matches: 7. CDR1 and CDR2 (germline): LNHDA, SQIVND (reference sequence). The CDR3 has 14 amino acids. For the CDR3, the DNA is TGTGCCAGTAGTGCATGGACAGGGATGGAGACCCAGTACTTC. Translated, it gives CASSAWTGMETQYF.

The gene calls are TRBV7-3 and TRBJ1-1; D is possibly TRBD1 (6 bases). Trimming shortened V by 5 bases and J by 4 bases, and 17 bases separated the two germline ends. This CDR3 contains 15 residues. CDR1 is SGHTA, CDR2 FQGTGA, per germline. The CDR3: CASSQLGGAGTEAFF. DNA of the CDR3: TGTGCCAGCAGCCAACTGGGGGGGGCAGGCACTGAAGCTTTCTTT.

The chain employs TRBV18 and TRBJ2-3; 11 bases agree with TRBD2. V trimming: 4 bases; J trimming: 2 bases; junction bases outside the gene matches: 2. This CDR3 spans 15 amino acids. The germline CDR1 and CDR2 sequences are KGHSH and LQKENI. The CDR3 DNA reads as TGTGCCAGCTCACAGACTAGCGGGGCCACAGATACGCAGTATTTT. This encodes CASSQTSGATDTQYF. Using reference TRBV18 and TRBJ2-3 for the parts outside the CDR3, the full variable domain is NAGVMQNPRHLVRRRGQEARLRCSPMKGHSHVYWYRQLPEEGLKFMVYLQKENIIDESGMPKERFSAEFPKEGPSILRIQQVVRGDSAAYFCASSQTSGATDTQYFGPGTRLTVL.

Here the CDR3 reads CASASGTGEVYEQFF. The CDR3 bases are TGTGCCAGTGCCTCCGGGACAGGGGAAGTTTATGAGCAGTTCTTC. The V and J genes are TRBV19 and TRBJ2-1; 10 nucleotides line up with TRBD1. The CDR3 is 15 amino acids. Germline CDR1 LNHDA, CDR2 SQIVND (reference sequence). J gave up 8 bases and V 8 bases, and 12 bases lay outside the gene matches.

The chain carries TRBV7-5 and TRBJ2-6; the table's D call of TRBD2 was not tested on the DNA. TRBV7-5 is reported as a pseudogene. The CDR3 is made up of 15 amino acids. The CDR3 bases are TGTGCCAGAAGCTTACGGAGCTCTGGGGCCAACGTCCTGACTTTC. Protein product: CARSLRSSGANVLTF.

The rearrangement joins TRBV7-2 to TRBJ1-1, with D uncertain. Trimming left V 5 bases short and J 4 bases short, with 11 bases between. The CDR3 totals 13 residues. CDR1 SGHTA and CDR2 FQGNSA come from the germline V gene. In DNA, the CDR3 is TGTGCCAGCAGCCAAGTCGAGGGCACTGAAGCTTTCTTT. It yields the protein CASSQVEGTEAFF.

This clone was observed a handful of times. The chain joins TRBV5-4 to TRBJ2-5, with D hard to call. V gave up 4 bases and J gave up 5 bases, with 12 bases separating them. This CDR3 has 13 residues. The germline V gene encodes CDR1 SGHNT and CDR2 YYREEE (reference sequence). As DNA, the CDR3 is TGTGCCAGCAGCCCTGACACCCATGAGACCCAGTACTTC. Its translation: CASSPDTHETQYF.

This sequence joins TRBV5-4 and TRBJ1-5, with a weak D call TRBD1 (5 bases). Germline CDR1 reads SGHNT; CDR2 reads YYREEE (reference sequence). V was clipped by 0 bases and J by 2 bases, with 9 bases between them. The CDR3 consists of 15 residues. The CDR3 DNA sequence: TGTGCCAGCAGCTTGGGGGGGGACCGCAATCAGCCCCAGCATTTT. It specifies CASSLGGDRNQPQHF.

The count of this clone is one. CDR3 in DNA: TGTGCCAGTAGTATAGGCCCAGCGGGGGCCAACGTCCTGACTTTC. This sequence encodes CASSIGPAGANVLTF. This chain connects TRBV19 to TRBJ2-6; D call uncertain. Trimming took 1 base from V and 4 from J, leaving 8 bases between them. CDR3 size: 15 residues. Germline V gene data show CDR1 as LNHDA and CDR2 as SQIVND (reference sequence).

The gene calls are TRBV29-1 and TRBJ1-1; D is unclear. Germline V gene lookup returns CDR1 SQVTM and CDR2 ANQGSEA. There are 13 residues in the CDR3. V lost 4 bases, J lost 2 bases, and 11 bases lay in between. CDR3 sequence: CSVGAGTNTEAFF. The CDR3 nucleotides read TGCAGCGTTGGTGCAGGAACCAACACTGAAGCTTTCTTT. Based on the CDR3 plus reference TRBV29-1 and TRBJ1-1, the full variable domain is SAVISQKPSRDICQRGTSLTIQCQVDSQVTMMFWYRQQPGQSLTLIATANQGSEATYESGFVIDKFPISRPNLTFSTLTVSNMSPEDSSIYLCSVGAGTNTEAFFGQGTRLTVV.

The sample holds a few counts of this clone. This rearrangement joins TRBV2 to TRBJ2-2; 7 nucleotides match TRBD1. CDR3 size: 14 residues. V lost 2 bases and J lost 5; bases outside the gene matches: 2. Germline CDR1 SNHLY, CDR2 FYNNEI. In DNA, the CDR3 is TGTGCCAGCAGTGAAAGCAGGGGGACCGGGGAGCTGTTTTTT. Translating gives CASSESRGTGELFF.

The J gene is TRBJ2-7, the V gene TRBV11-2; maybe TRBD1 (5 bases). Looked up from germline, CDR1 is SGHAT and CDR2 is FQNNGV. Between the trimmed V and J ends, which lost 0 bases and 2 bases, there was a span of 8 bases. The CDR3 spans 14 residues. The CDR3 DNA reads as TGTGCCAGCAGCTTAGATCTCAGGGCCTACGAGCAGTACTTC. This codes for CASSLDLRAYEQYF.

The chain joins TRBV7-9 to TRBJ2-3; D might be TRBD2 (5 bases). The CDR3 runs 15 residues. Per germline, CDR1 SEHNR and CDR2 FQNEAQ (reference sequence). V was clipped by 0 bases and J by 2 bases, with 9 bases between them. CDR3 loop: CASSLAQRPTDTQYF. CDR3 sequence (DNA): TGTGCCAGCAGCTTAGCCCAGCGGCCCACAGATACGCAGTATTTT.

V gene TRBV6-5 combines with J gene TRBJ1-2; 10 nucleotides match TRBD1. J lost 6 bases, V lost 1 base, and 8 bases had no gene match. The germline V gene encodes CDR1 MNHEY and CDR2 SVGAGI. This CDR3 is 16 amino acids long. CDR3 loop: CASSYLPIGTGDGYTF. CDR3 sequence (DNA): TGTGCCAGCAGTTACTTACCGATAGGGACAGGGGATGGCTACACCTTC.

The genes are TRBV5-1 and TRBJ2-3; TRBD1 is a possible D gene (5 bases). The length of the CDR3 is 15 residues. From germline, CDR1 is SGHRS and CDR2 YFSETQ. V lost 2 bases to trimming and J lost 1 base, with 11 bases between them. The CDR3 spells CASSLRGLGTDTQYF. DNA for the CDR3: TGCGCCAGCAGCTTAAGGGGTCTCGGCACAGATACGCAGTATTTT.

The chain joins TRBV12-5 to TRBJ2-1; 10 bases align to TRBD2. J was trimmed by 4 bases and V by 4 bases; bases with no gene match: 7. This CDR3 spans 16 amino acids. The V gene's germline CDR1 is LGHNT and CDR2 FRNRAP. CDR3 residues: CASGSVAGGFYNEQFF. In nucleotides, the CDR3 is TGTGCTAGTGGTTCCGTAGCGGGGGGCTTTTACAATGAGCAGTTCTTC.

In this sample, this clone turned up once. The rearrangement uses TRBV7-8 and TRBJ2-5, with no clear D. The CDR3 sequence is 13 residues long. The V and J ends lost 2 bases and 0 bases respectively, with 4 bases between them. The germline gives CDR1 SGHVS, CDR2 FQNEAQ. In DNA, the CDR3 is TGTGCCAGCAGCTTAACAGACCAAGAGACCCAGTACTTC. Translation: CASSLTDQETQYF.

The chain joins TRBV7-9 to TRBJ1-2; perhaps TRBD1 as D (5 bases). CDR3 length: 15 amino acids. Trimming removed 5 bases from V and 2 bases from J, with 15 bases in between. In germline, CDR1 is SEHNR, CDR2 FQNEAQ (reference sequence). The CDR3: CASSRTREPNYGYTF. CDR3 sequence (DNA): TGTGCCAGCAGCCGGACAAGGGAACCAAACTATGGCTACACCTTC.

This clone was seen a single time. The chain links TRBV15 to TRBJ2-5, with TRBD1 matching over 9 bases. V was pared by 3 bases and J by 2 bases, with 4 bases of the junction left unmatched. The CDR3 is 15 residues long. CDR1 and CDR2 (germline): LNHNV, YYDKDF (reference sequence). CDR3 amino acids: CATSRDRGIQETQYF. The CDR3 DNA is TGTGCCACCAGCAGGGACAGGGGAATTCAAGAGACCCAGTACTTC.

V is TRBV28 and J is TRBJ2-7; TRBD2 matches at 7 bases. This CDR3 has 15 amino acids. The germline V gene has CDR1 MDHEN and CDR2 SYDVKM. The J segment lost 0 bases and the V segment lost 3 bases, leaving 5 bases of the junction unmatched. The CDR3 loop reads CASSFRRDYSYEQYF. The DNA for the CDR3 is TGTGCCAGCAGTTTCAGAAGGGACTACTCCTACGAGCAGTACTTC.

V and J are TRBV6-6 and TRBJ1-1, with TRBD1 matching over 7 bases. The CDR3 is made up of 14 amino acids. V shed 7 bases, J shed 1 base, and the junction held 6 bases outside the gene matches. The germline gives CDR1 MNHNY, CDR2 SVGAGI (reference sequence). The chain's CDR3 is CASIRKGANTEAFF. In DNA form, the CDR3 reads TGTGCCAGCATTCGAAAGGGGGCGAACACTGAAGCTTTCTTT.

This clone was detected only once. This chain joins TRBV2 and TRBJ1-4, with TRBD1 as a possible D gene (6 bases). Germline CDR1 SNHLY, CDR2 FYNNEI. This CDR3 region has 15 residues. The V end lost 3 bases, the J end lost 0 bases, and 8 bases lay between the germline ends. The DNA for the CDR3 is TGTGCCAGCAGTGAGGACAGAACAACTAATGAAAAACTGTTTTTT. Translated: CASSEDRTTNEKLFF.